This is a list of T cell receptor beta chains from one sample in a study of shared clonotypes between healthy human individuals. Repertoires were generated with immunoSEQ multiplex PCR, while TCRdb's copy carries only in-frame clones and drops some. The table records about 2 million clones, about 95% of them present only once. Sequenced: naive CD8+ T cells sorted from blood. The receptors shown here come from a man between 18 and 29 years old in good health. Both conserved end residues are part of each CDR3. The D gene is left open where the match is weak. Some rows have no size entry. The others give once, few or many, or a class for an expanded clone.

TGTGCCAGCAGTTTGACGACAGGGGCCGAGCAGTACTTC CASSLTTGAEQYF TRBD1 TRBJ2-7 TRBV27 .
TGTGCCAGCAGCTTAGTAGCGGGGGACTCCTACAATGAGCAGTTCTTC CASSLVAGDSYNEQFF TRBD2 TRBJ2-1 TRBV7-8 .
TGCAGCGTTGAAGAAACCGTGGGACAGGGCCTCTACGAGCAGTACTTC CSVEETVGQGLYEQYF TRBD1 TRBJ2-7 TRBV29-1 .
TGTGCCAGCAGCGTAGAGGGGGACCTAGAGACCCAGTACTTC CASSVEGDLETQYF . TRBJ2-5 TRBV9 .
TGTGCCAGTAGTACCGGAGAAACCACTGAAGCTTTCTTT CASSTGETTEAFF . TRBJ1-1 TRBV19 .
TGTGCCAGCAGTCCCATAGGAACGAACACTGAAGCTTTCTTT CASSPIGTNTEAFF . TRBJ1-1 TRBV27 .
TGTGCCAGCAGCCCCGACGGGGGCCACGAAGCTTTCTTT CASSPDGGHEAFF . TRBJ1-1 TRBV7-9 .
TGTGCCAGCAGCTTTCGAAGGGACAGCAAAAACATTCAGTACTTC CASSFRRDSKNIQYF TRBD1 TRBJ2-4 TRBV5-6 .
TGCGCCAGCAGCCAAGATAGGGGGCTAGCGGTCGATGAGCAGTTCTTC CASSQDRGLAVDEQFF . TRBJ2-1 TRBV4-1 .
TGTGCCACCAGGACAGCCCCTCCGGGGGGCTACACCTTC CATRTAPPGGYTF . TRBJ1-2 TRBV27 .
TGTGCCAGCAGCCCGAGCTGGGAGGGTGAGCAGTTCTTC CASSPSWEGEQFF TRBD2 TRBJ2-1 TRBV11-2 .
TGTGCCAGTAGGAAAGACAGGGAGGGGAATCAGCCCCAGCATTTT CASRKDREGNQPQHF TRBD1 TRBJ1-5 TRBV19 .
TGCGCCAGCAGCGCTCTAAGGACGGCTAACACTGAAGCTTTCTTT CASSALRTANTEAFF . TRBJ1-1 TRBV4-1 .
TGCGCCAGCAGCCCAGAAGGGGGAAGCGGTCAGCCCCAGCATTTT CASSPEGGSGQPQHF . TRBJ1-5 TRBV5-1 .
TGTGCCAGCAGTTTATTTTATTCAGAACCAATCCCAACTAATGAAAAACTGTTTTTT CASSLFYSEPIPTNEKLFF . TRBJ1-4 TRBV28 .
TGTGCCAGCAGTTACAAACTGAACACTGAAGCTTTCTTT CASSYKLNTEAFF . TRBJ1-1 TRBV6-5 .
TGCGCCAGCAGCCAGTATCGTGGCCGAACTAATGAAAAACTGTTTTTT CASSQYRGRTNEKLFF . TRBJ1-4 TRBV4-3 once
TGTGCCAGCAGCTTGGCCCGGTTCCAAGAGACCCAGTACTTC CASSLARFQETQYF . TRBJ2-5 TRBV5-6 .
TGTGCCATCATGGCCGGGGAGCTGTTTTTT CAIMAGELFF . TRBJ2-2 TRBV10-3 .
TGTGCCAGCAGTTCGACTAGCGGGAGCTACAATGAGCAGTTCTTC CASSSTSGSYNEQFF TRBD2 TRBJ2-1 TRBV27 once
TGTGCCAGCAGTTTAAGGTTCGCGGCGGGGACCACAGATACGCAGTATTTT CASSLRFAAGTTDTQYF . TRBJ2-3 TRBV28 once
TGTGCCAGCTCACTGGGGGGGGGCTACGAGCAGTACTTC CASSLGGGYEQYF TRBD2 TRBJ2-7 TRBV18 once
TGTGCCAGCAGCGGGGCCCCGGGTACCGGGGAGCTGTTTTTT CASSGAPGTGELFF . TRBJ2-2 TRBV27 .
TGTGCCAGCCGGGACGGGCGGCAAGAGACCCAGTACTTC CASRDGRQETQYF . TRBJ2-5 TRBV27 .
TGTGCCAGCAGTTACTCGAGCGGGGTGAACTCCTACGAGCAGTACTTC CASSYSSGVNSYEQYF TRBD2 TRBJ2-7 TRBV6-5 .
TGCGCCAGCAGCCAAACTCCTAGCGGGGGGCTTGGCACAGATACGCAGTATTTT CASSQTPSGGLGTDTQYF TRBD2 TRBJ2-3 TRBV4-1 .
TGCGCCAGCAGTGAGGGGGCGGAGGGGCAGTGGTACGAGCAGTACTTC CASSEGAEGQWYEQYF . TRBJ2-7 TRBV10-2 .
TGTGCCAGCAGTTTATCTTCTAGCGGCTACGAGCAGTACTTC CASSLSSSGYEQYF TRBD2 TRBJ2-7 TRBV27 .
TGTGCCAGCAGCGAGGACAGGGGGACCCGAGAGACCCAGTACTTC CASSEDRGTRETQYF TRBD1 TRBJ2-5 TRBV7-6 .
TGTGCCAGTAGCCCAGCGGGAGATATCGACGAGCAGTACTTC CASSPAGDIDEQYF TRBD2 TRBJ2-7 TRBV19 .
TGTGCCAGCAGCGATGGGGATGAGGGCAGGGGGTCTGAAGCTTTCTTT CASSDGDEGRGSEAFF TRBD1 TRBJ1-1 TRBV9 .
TGCGCCAGCAGTCAAGGAGGAACTCTGTACGAGCAGTACTTC CASSQGGTLYEQYF . TRBJ2-7 TRBV23-1 .
TGTGCCAGCAGTTACAGCGTCAGCCGAGCCACCGGGGAGCTGTTTTTT CASSYSVSRATGELFF . TRBJ2-2 TRBV6-5 .
TGCGCCAGCAGCCCCTTAACGGGAGTCAATGAGCAGTTCTTC CASSPLTGVNEQFF . TRBJ2-1 TRBV4-1 .
TGTGCCAGCAGCACACCCACAGAGGGAAGGCCCTACGAGCAGTACTTC CASSTPTEGRPYEQYF . TRBJ2-7 TRBV9 .
TGTGCCAGCAGCAAGACTCAGGTCTACGAGCAGTACTTC CASSKTQVYEQYF . TRBJ2-7 TRBV6-1 .
TGTGCCAGTAGTATGCAGGGCGGGTACGAGCAGTACTTC CASSMQGGYEQYF . TRBJ2-7 TRBV19 .
TGTGCCAGCTCACCTCCTTACATCTACGAGCAGTACTTC CASSPPYIYEQYF . TRBJ2-7 TRBV18 .
TGTGCCATCAGTGAGTCTGACAGCAGTCCTCCTTACGAGCAGTACTTC CAISESDSSPPYEQYF . TRBJ2-7 TRBV10-3 .
TGCAGTGTTTGGGCGGGTTTAGCTTTCTTT CSVWAGLAFF . TRBJ1-1 TRBV20-1 .
TGTGCCAGCAGCTTGGAAGGTAGGAGCTCCTACGAGCAGTACTTC CASSLEGRSSYEQYF . TRBJ2-7 TRBV11-2 .
TGTGCCAGCAGCCGGGGAGCGGGACAGGGCTCCTACGAGCAGTACTTC CASSRGAGQGSYEQYF TRBD1 TRBJ2-7 TRBV27 .
TGTGCCAGCAGCTTCGAGGACATGGACGAGCAGTACTTC CASSFEDMDEQYF . TRBJ2-7 TRBV7-9 .
TGTGCCAGCAGCTCCTCTAGAGATGGGGGGCCCAAAAACATTCAGTACTTC CASSSSRDGGPKNIQYF . TRBJ2-4 TRBV7-9 .
TGTGCCACCAGCAGAGGGACTAGTTTTTGGGAGCAGTTCTTC CATSRGTSFWEQFF TRBD2 TRBJ2-1 TRBV15 .
TGTGCCAGCAGCTTAGAGACCCCGGGGGTTGGCGAGCAGTACTTC CASSLETPGVGEQYF . TRBJ2-7 TRBV7-2 .
TGTGCCAGCAGCTCAACAGTGGGGGACTACAATGAGCAGTTCTTC CASSSTVGDYNEQFF . TRBJ2-1 TRBV7-6 .
TGTGCCAGCGGGCTTTTTAGCACAGATACGCAGTATTTT CASGLFSTDTQYF . TRBJ2-3 TRBV6-5 .
TGTGCCAGCAGCGTAGGGTGGGGGTTAACTGAAGCTTTCTTT CASSVGWGLTEAFF . TRBJ1-1 TRBV9 .
TGTGCCAGCAGCCGACAGGAATCTATGGCTACACCAATCTATGGCTACACCTTC CASSRQESMATPIYGYTF . TRBJ1-2 TRBV11-2 .
TGCGCCAGCAGCCTTAAGAATCCCGGGATCGCATACAATGAGCAGTTCTTC CASSLKNPGIAYNEQFF . TRBJ2-1 TRBV4-1 .
TGTGCCAGCAGTTTACTCCTAGCAGCTAGCACAGATACGCAGTATTTT CASSLLLAASTDTQYF . TRBJ2-3 TRBV27 .
TGTGCCAGCAGCTTTATCCGGGACAGGGGATTCGAGCAGTACTTC CASSFIRDRGFEQYF TRBD1 TRBJ2-7 TRBV7-9 .
TGTGCCAGCAGTGTGGACAGATCCTACGAGCAGTACTTC CASSVDRSYEQYF . TRBJ2-7 TRBV6-1 .
TGTGCCAGCAGCTTAGCAGGGAAGGACTACGAGCAGTACTTC CASSLAGKDYEQYF . TRBJ2-7 TRBV7-9 .
TGTGCCAGCAGCTATCCGGGACAGGGGACCTACGAGCAGTACTTC CASSYPGQGTYEQYF TRBD1 TRBJ2-7 TRBV7-9 .
TGTGCCAGCTGGGGGTACAATGAGCAGTTCTTC CASWGYNEQFF . TRBJ2-1 TRBV28 .